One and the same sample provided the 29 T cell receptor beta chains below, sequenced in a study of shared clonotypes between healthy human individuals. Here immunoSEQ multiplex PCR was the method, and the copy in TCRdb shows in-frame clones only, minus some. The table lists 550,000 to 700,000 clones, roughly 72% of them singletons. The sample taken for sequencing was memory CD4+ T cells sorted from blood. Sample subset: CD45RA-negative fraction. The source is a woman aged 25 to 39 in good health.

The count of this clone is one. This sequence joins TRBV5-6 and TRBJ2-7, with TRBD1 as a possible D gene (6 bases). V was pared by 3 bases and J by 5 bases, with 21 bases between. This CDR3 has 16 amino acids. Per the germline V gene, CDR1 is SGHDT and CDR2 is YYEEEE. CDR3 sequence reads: CASSSVGGELVDEQYF. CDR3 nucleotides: TGTGCCAGCAGCTCGGTAGGGGGAGAGCTTGTAGACGAGCAGTACTTC.

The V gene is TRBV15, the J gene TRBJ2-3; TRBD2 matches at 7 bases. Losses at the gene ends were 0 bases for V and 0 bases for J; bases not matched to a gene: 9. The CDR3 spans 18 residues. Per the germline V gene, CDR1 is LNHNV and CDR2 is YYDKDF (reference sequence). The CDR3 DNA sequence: TGTGCCACCAGCAGAGATGCGCTAGCGGAGACTAGCACAGATACGCAGTATTTT. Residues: CATSRDALAETSTDTQYF.

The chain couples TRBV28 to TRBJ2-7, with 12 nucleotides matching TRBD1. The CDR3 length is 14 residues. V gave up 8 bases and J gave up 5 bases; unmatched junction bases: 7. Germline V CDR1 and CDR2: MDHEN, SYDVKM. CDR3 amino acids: CASHRDRGLHEQYF. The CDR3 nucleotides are TGTGCCAGCCATAGGGACAGGGGGCTGCACGAGCAGTACTTC.

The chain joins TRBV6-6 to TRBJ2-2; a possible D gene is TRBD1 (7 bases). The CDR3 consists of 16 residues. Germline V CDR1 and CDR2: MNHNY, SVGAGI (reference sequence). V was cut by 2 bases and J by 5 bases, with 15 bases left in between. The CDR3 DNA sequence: TGTGCCAGCAGTTACACAACACAGGGGAGGACCGGGGAGCTGTTTTTT. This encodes CASSYTTQGRTGELFF.

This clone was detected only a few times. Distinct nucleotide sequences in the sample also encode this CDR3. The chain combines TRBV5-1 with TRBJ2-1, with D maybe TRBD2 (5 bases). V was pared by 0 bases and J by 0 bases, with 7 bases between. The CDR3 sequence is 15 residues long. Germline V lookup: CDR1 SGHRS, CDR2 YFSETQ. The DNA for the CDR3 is TGCGCCAGCAGCTTGGATACTAGCTCCTACAATGAGCAGTTCTTC. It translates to CASSLDTSSYNEQFF.

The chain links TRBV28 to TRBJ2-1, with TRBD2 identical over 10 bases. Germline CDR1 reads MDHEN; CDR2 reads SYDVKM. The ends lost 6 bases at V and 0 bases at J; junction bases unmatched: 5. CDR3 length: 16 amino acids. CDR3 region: CASRTSGFSSYNEQFF. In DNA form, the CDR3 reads TGTGCCAGCAGGACTAGCGGGTTTAGCTCCTACAATGAGCAGTTCTTC.

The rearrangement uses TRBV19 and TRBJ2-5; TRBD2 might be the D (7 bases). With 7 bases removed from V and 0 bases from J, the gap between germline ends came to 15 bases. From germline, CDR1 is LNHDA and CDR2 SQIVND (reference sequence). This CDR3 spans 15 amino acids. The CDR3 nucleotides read TGTGCCAGTAAGGGGGGGCGGAGGTACCAAGAGACCCAGTACTTC. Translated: CASKGGRRYQETQYF.

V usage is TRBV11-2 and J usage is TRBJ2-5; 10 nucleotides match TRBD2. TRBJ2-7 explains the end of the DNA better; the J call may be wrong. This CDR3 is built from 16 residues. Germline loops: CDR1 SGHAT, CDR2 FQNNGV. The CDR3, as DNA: TGTGCCAGCAGCCCGACCCCCTCTAGCGGGAGAGGCGAGCAGTACTTC. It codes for CASSPTPSSGRGEQYF.

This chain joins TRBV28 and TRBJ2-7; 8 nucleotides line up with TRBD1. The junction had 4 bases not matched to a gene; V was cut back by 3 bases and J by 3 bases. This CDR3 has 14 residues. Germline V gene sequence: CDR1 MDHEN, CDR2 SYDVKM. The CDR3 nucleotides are TGTGCCAGCAGTTTGTGGGGACAGGTCTACGAGCAGTACTTC. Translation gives CASSLWGQVYEQYF. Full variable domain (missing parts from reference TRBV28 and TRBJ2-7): DVKVTQSSRYLVKRTGEKVFLECVQDMDHENMFWYRQDPGLGLRLIYFSYDVKMKEKGDIPEGYSVSREKKERFSLILESASTNQTSMYLCASSLWGQVYEQYFGPGTRLTVT.

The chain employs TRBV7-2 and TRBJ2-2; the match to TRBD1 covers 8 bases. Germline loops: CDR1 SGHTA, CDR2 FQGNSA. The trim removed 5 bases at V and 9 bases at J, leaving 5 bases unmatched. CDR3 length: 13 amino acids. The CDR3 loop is CASSADRGRELFF. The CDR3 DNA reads TGTGCCAGCAGCGCAGACAGGGGCCGGGAGCTGTTTTTT.

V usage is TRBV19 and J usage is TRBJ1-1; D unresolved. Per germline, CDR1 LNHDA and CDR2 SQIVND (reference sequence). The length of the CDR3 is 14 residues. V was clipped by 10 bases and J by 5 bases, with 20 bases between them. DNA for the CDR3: TGTGCCACTGGGATGGGTTTTCGGGGAACTGAAGCTTTCTTT. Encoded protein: CATGMGFRGTEAFF.

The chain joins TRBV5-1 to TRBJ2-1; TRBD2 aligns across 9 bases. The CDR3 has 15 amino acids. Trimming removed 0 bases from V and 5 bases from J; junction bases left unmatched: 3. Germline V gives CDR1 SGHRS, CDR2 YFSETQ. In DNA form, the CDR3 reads TGCGCCAGCAGCTTGGGACTAGCGGACCACAATGAGCAGTTCTTC. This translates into CASSLGLADHNEQFF.

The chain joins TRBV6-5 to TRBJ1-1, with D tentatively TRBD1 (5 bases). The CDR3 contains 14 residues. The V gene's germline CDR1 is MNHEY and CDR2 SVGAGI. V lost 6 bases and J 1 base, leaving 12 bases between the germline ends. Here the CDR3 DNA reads TGTGCCAGCAGCCTGGGACGGGAGAACACTGAAGCTTTCTTT. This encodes CASSLGRENTEAFF.

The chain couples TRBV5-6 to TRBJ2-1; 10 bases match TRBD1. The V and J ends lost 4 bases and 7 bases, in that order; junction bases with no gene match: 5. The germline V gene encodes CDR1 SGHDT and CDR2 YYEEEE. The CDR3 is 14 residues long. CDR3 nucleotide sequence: TGTGCCAGCAGCCCCCGGGACAGGGGTAATGAGCAGTTCTTC. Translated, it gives CASSPRDRGNEQFF.

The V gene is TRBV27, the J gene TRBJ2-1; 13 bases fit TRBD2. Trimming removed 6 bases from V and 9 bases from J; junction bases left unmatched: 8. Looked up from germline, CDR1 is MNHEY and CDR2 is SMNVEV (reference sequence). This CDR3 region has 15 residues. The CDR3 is CASSLLAGGKSEQFF. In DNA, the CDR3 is TGTGCCAGCAGCCTACTAGCGGGAGGGAAGTCTGAGCAGTTCTTC.

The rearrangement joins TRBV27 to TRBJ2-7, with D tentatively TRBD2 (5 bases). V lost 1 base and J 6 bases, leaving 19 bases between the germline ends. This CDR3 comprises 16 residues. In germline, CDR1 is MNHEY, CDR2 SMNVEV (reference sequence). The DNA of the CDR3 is TGTGCCAGCAGTTTATTTCGAGGGCAGGTCTTGGGCGAGCAGTACTTC. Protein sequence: CASSLFRGQVLGEQYF.

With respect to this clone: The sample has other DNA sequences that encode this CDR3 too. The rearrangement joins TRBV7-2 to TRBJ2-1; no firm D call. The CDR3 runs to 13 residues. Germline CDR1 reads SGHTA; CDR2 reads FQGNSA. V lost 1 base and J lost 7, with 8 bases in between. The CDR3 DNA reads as TGTGCCAGCAGCTTAGGGCGCAGTAATGAGCAGTTCTTC. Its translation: CASSLGRSNEQFF.

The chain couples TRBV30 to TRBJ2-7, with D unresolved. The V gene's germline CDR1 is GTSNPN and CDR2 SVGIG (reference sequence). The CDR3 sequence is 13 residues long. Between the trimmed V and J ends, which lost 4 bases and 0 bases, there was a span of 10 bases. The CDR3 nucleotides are TGTGCCTGGACCCAGGCAAGCTCCTACGAGCAGTACTTC. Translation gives CAWTQASSYEQYF.

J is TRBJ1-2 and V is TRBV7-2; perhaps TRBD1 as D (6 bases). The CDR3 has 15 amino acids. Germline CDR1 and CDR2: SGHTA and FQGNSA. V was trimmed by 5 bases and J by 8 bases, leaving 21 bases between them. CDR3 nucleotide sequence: TGTGCCAGCAGCCAACGGACAGCTGGGGTTCGGGGCTACACCTTC. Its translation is CASSQRTAGVRGYTF.

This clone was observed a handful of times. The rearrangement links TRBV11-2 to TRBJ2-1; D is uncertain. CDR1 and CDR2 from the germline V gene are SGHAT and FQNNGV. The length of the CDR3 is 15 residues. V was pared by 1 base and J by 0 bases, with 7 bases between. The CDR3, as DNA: TGTGCCAGCAGCTTAGCAGTGGTCTCCTACAATGAGCAGTTCTTC. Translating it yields CASSLAVVSYNEQFF. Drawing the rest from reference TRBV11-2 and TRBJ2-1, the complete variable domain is EAGVAQSPRYKIIEKRQSVAFWCNPISGHATLYWYQQILGQGPKLLIQFQNNGVVDDSQLPKDRFSAERLKGVDSTLKIQPAKLEDSAVYLCASSLAVVSYNEQFFGPGTRLTVL.

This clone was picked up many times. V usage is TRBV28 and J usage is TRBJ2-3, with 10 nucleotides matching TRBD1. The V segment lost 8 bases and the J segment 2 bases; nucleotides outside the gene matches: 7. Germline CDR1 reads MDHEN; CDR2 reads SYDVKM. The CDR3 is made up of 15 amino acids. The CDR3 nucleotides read TGTGCCAGCTGGATCGGGACAGGGGTCACAGATACGCAGTATTTT. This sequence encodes CASWIGTGVTDTQYF.

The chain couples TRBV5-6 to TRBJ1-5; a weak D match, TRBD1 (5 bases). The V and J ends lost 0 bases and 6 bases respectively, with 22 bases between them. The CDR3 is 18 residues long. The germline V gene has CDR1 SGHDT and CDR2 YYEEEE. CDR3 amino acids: CASSLGPGSTAGSQPQHF. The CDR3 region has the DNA TGTGCCAGCAGCTTGGGTCCAGGCAGCACAGCAGGGAGTCAGCCCCAGCATTTT. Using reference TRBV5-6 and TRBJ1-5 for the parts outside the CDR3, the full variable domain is DAGVTQSPTHLIKTRGQQVTLRCSPKSGHDTVSWYQQALGQGPQFIFQYYEEEERQRGNFPDRFSGHQFPNYSSELNVNALLLGDSALYLCASSLGPGSTAGSQPQHFGDGTRLSIL.

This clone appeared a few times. The CDR3 sequence is CASSLDYPYEQYF. In DNA form, the CDR3 reads TGTGCCAGCAGCTTAGATTACCCCTACGAGCAGTACTTC. The chain links TRBV11-2 to TRBJ2-7; no firm D call. The CDR3 runs to 13 residues. Germline CDR1 is SGHAT and CDR2 is FQNNGV. Trimming cost V 0 bases and J 2 bases, with 5 bases left between them. Full variable domain (remainder filled in from reference TRBV11-2 and TRBJ2-7): EAGVAQSPRYKIIEKRQSVAFWCNPISGHATLYWYQQILGQGPKLLIQFQNNGVVDDSQLPKDRFSAERLKGVDSTLKIQPAKLEDSAVYLCASSLDYPYEQYFGPGTRLTVT.

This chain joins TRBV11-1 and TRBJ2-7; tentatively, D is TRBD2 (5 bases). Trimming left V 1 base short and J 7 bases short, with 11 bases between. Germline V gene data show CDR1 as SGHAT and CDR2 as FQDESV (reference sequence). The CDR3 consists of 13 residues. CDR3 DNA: TGTGCCAGCAGCTTAGGGAGGCCGAGAGAGCAGTACTTC. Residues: CASSLGRPREQYF.

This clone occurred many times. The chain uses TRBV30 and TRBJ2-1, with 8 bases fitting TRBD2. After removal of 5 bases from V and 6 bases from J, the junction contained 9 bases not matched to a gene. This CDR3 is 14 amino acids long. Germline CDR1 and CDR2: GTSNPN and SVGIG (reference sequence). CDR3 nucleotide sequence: TGTGCCTGGCGGCGCCCGGGAGGGTTCAATGAGCAGTTCTTC. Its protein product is CAWRRPGGFNEQFF.

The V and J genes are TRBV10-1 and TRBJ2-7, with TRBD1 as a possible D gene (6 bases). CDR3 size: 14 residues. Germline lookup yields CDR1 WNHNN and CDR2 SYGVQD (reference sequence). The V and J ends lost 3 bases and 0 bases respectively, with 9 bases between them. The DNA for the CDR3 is TGCGCCAGCAGTGATAACAGGGACTCCTACGAGCAGTACTTC. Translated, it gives CASSDNRDSYEQYF.

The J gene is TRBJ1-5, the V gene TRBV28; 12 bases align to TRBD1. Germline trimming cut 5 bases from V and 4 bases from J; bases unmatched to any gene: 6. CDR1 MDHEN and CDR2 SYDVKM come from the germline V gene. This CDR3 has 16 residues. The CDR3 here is CASSPGTGGLNQPQHF. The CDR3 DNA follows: TGTGCCAGCAGTCCCGGGACAGGGGGCCTGAATCAGCCCCAGCATTTT.

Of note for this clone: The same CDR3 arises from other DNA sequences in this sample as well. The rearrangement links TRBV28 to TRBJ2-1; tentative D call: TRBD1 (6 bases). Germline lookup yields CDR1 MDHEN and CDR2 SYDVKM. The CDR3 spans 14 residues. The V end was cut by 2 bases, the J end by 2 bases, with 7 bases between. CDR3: CASSLEGAYNEQFF. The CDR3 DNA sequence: TGTGCCAGCAGTTTAGAGGGGGCCTACAATGAGCAGTTCTTC.

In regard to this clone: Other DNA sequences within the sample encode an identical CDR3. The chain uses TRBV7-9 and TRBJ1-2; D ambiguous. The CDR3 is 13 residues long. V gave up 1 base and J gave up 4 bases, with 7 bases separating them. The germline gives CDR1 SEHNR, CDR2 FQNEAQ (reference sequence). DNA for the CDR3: TGTGCCAGCAGCTTAGGTGGAAGCTATGGCTACACCTTC. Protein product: CASSLGGSYGYTF.